The entry below describes one T cell receptor beta chain. Under recently defined diagnostic criteria, the patients with Susac syndrome qualified as having definite or probable disease. With random hexamers, roughly 0.45 to 1 ug RNA was reverse transcribed. The authors amplified TCR beta CDR3 across 54 Vbeta and 13 Jbeta using immunoSEQ multiplex PCR. MiXCR was run by TCRdb on the immunoSEQ multiplex PCR reads, yielding one entry per CDR3 protein. There are roughly 200,000 distinct CDR3 sequences in the sample; 94% occur only once, and 0.12% lies in the top ten. This sample is drawn from a study of CD8 T cells in Susac syndrome. The CDR3 length is 15 residues. The germline V and J ends were trimmed by 0 bases and 3 bases, with 12 bases remaining between them. Per the germline V gene, CDR1 is LGHNA and CDR2 is YNFKEQ.

The sequence was collected from a human donor with Susac syndrome. This rearrangement joins TRBV4-2 to TRBJ2-7; D unresolved. The sample was CD4+ T cells from PBMCs. The CDR3 DNA is TGTGCCAGCAGCCAAGATTTCCCAGCACACTACGAGCAGTACTTC. This translates into CASSQDFPAHYEQYF.